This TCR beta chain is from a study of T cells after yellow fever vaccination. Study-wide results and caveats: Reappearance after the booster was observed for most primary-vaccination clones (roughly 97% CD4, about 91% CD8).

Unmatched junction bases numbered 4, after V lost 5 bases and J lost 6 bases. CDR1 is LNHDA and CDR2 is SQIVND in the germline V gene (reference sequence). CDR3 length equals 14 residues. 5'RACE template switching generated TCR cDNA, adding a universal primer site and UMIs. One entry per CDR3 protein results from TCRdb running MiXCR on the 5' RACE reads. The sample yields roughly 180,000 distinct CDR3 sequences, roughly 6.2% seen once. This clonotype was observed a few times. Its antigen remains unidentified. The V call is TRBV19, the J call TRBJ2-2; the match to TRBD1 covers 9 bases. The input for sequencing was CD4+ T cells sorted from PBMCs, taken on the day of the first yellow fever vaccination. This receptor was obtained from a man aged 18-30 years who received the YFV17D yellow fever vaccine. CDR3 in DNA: TGTGCCAGTAGTCCCTGGACAGGGGCCGGGGAGCTGTTTTTT. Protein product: CASSPWTGAGELFF. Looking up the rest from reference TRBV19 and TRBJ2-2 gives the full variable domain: DGGITQSPKYLFRKEGQNVTLSCEQNLNHDAMYWYRQDPGQGLRLIYYSQIVNDFQKGDIAEGYSVSREKKESFPLTVTSAQKNPTAFYLCASSPWTGAGELFFGEGSRLTVL.